A selection of T cell receptor beta chains follows, all from one sample in a study of T cell responses to AZD1222 COVID-19 vaccine. TCRdb keeps only in-frame clones here, not all; method: immunoSEQ multiplex PCR. The table has 150,000 to 200,000 clones, about 90% seen once. The sample in question was peripheral blood, obtained 28 days after the second AZD1222 dose. The receptors derive from an adult who received the AZD1222 COVID-19 vaccine. Both conserved end residues are part of each CDR3.

>TRBV10-3
CAISGGQGGEAFF
>TRBV28
CASTNLAGSHYGYTF
>TRBV7-2
CASSKGLGAYEQYF
>TRBV6-2/TRBV6-3
CASSSLGGTAETQYF
>TRBV6-2/TRBV6-3
CASSYWGQPQHF
>TRBV6-2/TRBV6-3
CANSSWDRVNYGYTF
>TRBV5-1
CASSFPAGADEQFF
>TRBV19
CASSIGGHSQETQYF
>TRBV19
CASSITGQPYEQYF
>TRBV5-4
CASSSVDSPLHF
>TRBV10-3
CAISGISGGVDTGELFF
>TRBV7-9
CASSSQPGLGTDTQYF
>TRBV6-2/TRBV6-3
CASSLALKQYF
>TRBV9
CASSVGFQGSSGYTF
>TRBV7-2
CASSLAGVTGELFF
>TRBV7-2
CASSLVRERNTIYF
>TRBV12-3/TRBV12-4
CASSLQRSLEAFF
>TRBV19
CATSPGHGPYNEQFF
>TRBV28
CASSSLWTGTEYGYTF
>TRBV7-9
CASSLVMTRDYGYTF
>TRBV6-5
CASRQGLNSPLHF
>TRBV24-1
CATSDGDGELFF
>TRBV3-1/TRBV3-2
CASSQDTGDPPHEQYF